These T cell receptor beta chains were read from a single sample in a study of PD-1 blockade in mismatch repair-deficient tumors. TCRdb's table, derived via immunoSEQ multiplex PCR, lists solely in-frame clones and lacks some. This table has approximately 23,000 clones, roughly 84% appearing once. This material consisted of PBMCs, taken before pembrolizumab treatment. The receptors derive from an adult with mismatch repair-deficient cancer. Both conserved end residues are part of each CDR3.

j_call v_call cdr3_aa
TRBJ2-3 TRBV9 CASSVSGDTQYF
TRBJ2-7 TRBV7-8 CASSGGQGDGYEQYF
TRBJ1-1 TRBV11-2 CASSRLVETEAFF
TRBJ2-3 TRBV5-1 CASSFAGGSTDTQYF
TRBJ1-5 TRBV11-1 CASSYGQGARQPQHF
TRBJ2-3 TRBV7-9 CASSPRTATTQYF
TRBJ1-4 TRBV5-1 CASSLGLSTRGKLFF
TRBJ2-2 TRBV27 CASSLGQGTGGLVGELFF
TRBJ1-4 TRBV7-9 CASSSSGTADEKLFF
TRBJ2-7 TRBV18 CASSPVGQNNEQYF
TRBJ1-5 TRBV30 CAWNRQGSPQPQHF
TRBJ1-1 TRBV5-6 CASSLQGGNTEAFF
TRBJ2-7 TRBV9 CASSDGSYEQYF
TRBJ2-7 TRBV2 CASRGSGSSYEQYF
TRBJ2-5 TRBV5-1 CASSLGLAGGETQYF
TRBJ2-7 TRBV6-5 CASSTRDRAYEQYF
TRBJ2-7 TRBV30 CASSGTDYEQYF
TRBJ1-1 TRBV6-6 CASSYPTGSSGAFF
TRBJ2-5 TRBV9 CASSTTDGLAFPQYF
TRBJ2-7 TRBV14 CASSQGQGGSYEQYF
TRBJ2-1 TRBV5-1 CASSKLAGDNEQFF
TRBJ2-7 TRBV5-1 CASSNRTSGNHEQYF
TRBJ2-1 TRBV9 CASSPGLAGEVYEQFF
TRBJ1-4 TRBV5-1 CASSAGQYNEKLFF
TRBJ1-1 TRBV28 CASSLVQGTEAFF
TRBJ2-1 TRBV9 CASNLLGREDEQFF
TRBJ1-1 TRBV10-2 CASSESEGYTEAFF
TRBJ2-7 TRBV7-3 CASSIQRLAETYEQYF
TRBJ2-3 TRBV6-6 CASSYAGQVRTDTQYF
TRBJ2-7 TRBV5-1 CASSFEGYEQYF
TRBJ2-2 TRBV7-3 CASSLTNLAGGNTGELFF
TRBJ2-7 TRBV18 CASSPPGVQGAHEQYF
TRBJ2-5 TRBV7-9 CASSSRQGAHQETQYF
TRBJ2-7 TRBV28 CASTSTFYEQYF
TRBJ1-1 TRBV15 CAASSPGTATEAFF
TRBJ1-1 TRBV5-1 CASSLVGGENTEAFF
TRBJ2-5 TRBV19 CASSIRLVRGLAGGETQYF
TRBJ2-1 TRBV30 CAWSEVVAGGHNEQFF
TRBJ2-1 TRBV7-2 CASSLVQAYNEQFF
TRBJ2-7 TRBV6-5 CASRSGTGVPYEQYF
TRBJ2-1 TRBV29-1 CSVLTSGDEQFF
TRBJ2-3 TRBV7-3 CASSSETSGRAGTQYF
TRBJ2-1 TRBV5-5 CASSLRTSGSDEQFF
TRBJ2-7 TRBV20-1 CSALRGSEQYF
TRBJ2-2 TRBV5-1 CASSLVSATANTGELFF
TRBJ1-1 TRBV6-5 CASTAGTITEAFF
TRBJ2-5 TRBV27 CASRAGAFTQYF
TRBJ2-7 TRBV28 CASSFLISPGPGGTYEQYF
TRBJ2-2 TRBV5-6 CASSVLTGVGELFF
TRBJ2-2 TRBV14 CASSRRTSGVRELFF
TRBJ2-5 TRBV5-1 CASSTGQRQETQYF
TRBJ1-3 TRBV30 CAWSRTASGNTIYF
TRBJ2-7 TRBV28 CASSFDSRFSYEQYF
TRBJ2-7 TRBV6-5 CASSPGDSYEQYF
TRBJ1-5 TRBV6-1 CATLSRVSNQPQHF
TRBJ2-7 TRBV23-1 CASSPSRRREDPYEQYF
TRBJ2-5 TRBV12-5 CASADIPGTQYF
TRBJ2-3 TRBV27 CASSLFTSTDTQYF
TRBJ1-2 TRBV28 CASSADRSYGYTF
TRBJ1-5 TRBV7-9 CASSLWTDSNQPQHF